Sequencing of this TCR beta chain was carried out in a study of blood T cells in healthy people across ages. The germline V and J ends were trimmed by 3 bases and 6 bases, with 1 base remaining between them. Germline CDR1 reads SQVTM; CDR2 reads ANQGSEA. CDR3 size: 9 residues. Each donor supplied around 9.9 milliliters of peripheral blood. Isolation of PBMCs gave at least 7 million cells per sample. With a J-beta primer mix and a sample-barcoded 5' primer, a second PCR ran roughly 6 to 11 cycles. TCRdb passed the 5' RACE reads through MiXCR, listing each CDR3 protein once. The sample consists of hundreds of thousands of distinct CDR3 sequences, more than 25% of them appearing once. General observations from the study: Fewer expanded clones and more diversity marked long-lived versus aged donors.

This clonotype was seen at least ten times. Its cognate antigen is unknown. This sample also belongs to another study, concerning T cells of mothers and their children.

Sequencing was carried out using blood. The sequence was collected from a boy aged 10-17 years in good health. The chain has TRBV29-1 and TRBJ2-3; D remains unclear. CDR3 sequence reads: CSVEDTQYF. The CDR3 DNA reads as TGCAGCGTTGAGGATACGCAGTATTTT.